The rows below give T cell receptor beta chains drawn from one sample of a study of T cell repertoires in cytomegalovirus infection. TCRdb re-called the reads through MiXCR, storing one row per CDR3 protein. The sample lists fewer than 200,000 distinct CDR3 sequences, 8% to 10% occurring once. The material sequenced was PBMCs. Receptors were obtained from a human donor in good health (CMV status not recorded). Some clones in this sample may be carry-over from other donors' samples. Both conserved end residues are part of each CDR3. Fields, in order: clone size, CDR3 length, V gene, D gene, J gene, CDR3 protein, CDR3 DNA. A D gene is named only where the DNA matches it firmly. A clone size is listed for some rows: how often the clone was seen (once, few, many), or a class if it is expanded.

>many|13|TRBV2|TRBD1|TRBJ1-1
CASGWQGATEAFF
TGTGCCAGCGGTTGGCAGGGGGCCACTGAAGCTTTCTTT
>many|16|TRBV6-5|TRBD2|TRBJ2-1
CASSYSSTSGYNEQFF
TGTGCCAGCAGTTACTCGAGTACTAGCGGATACAATGAGCAGTTCTTC
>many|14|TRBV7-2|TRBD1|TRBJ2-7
CASSPGDRGFEQYF
TGTGCCAGCAGCCCAGGGGACAGGGGATTCGAGCAGTACTTC
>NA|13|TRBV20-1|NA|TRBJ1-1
CSGSGPTNTEAFF
TGCAGTGGCTCCGGGCCGACGAACACTGAAGCTTTCTTT
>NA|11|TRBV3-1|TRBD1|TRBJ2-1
CASSGGTGRFF
TGTGCCAGCAGCGGGGGGACAGGAAGGTTCTTC
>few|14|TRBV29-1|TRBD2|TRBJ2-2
CSVALAEHTGELFF
TGCAGCGTTGCACTAGCGGAACACACCGGGGAGCTGTTTTTT
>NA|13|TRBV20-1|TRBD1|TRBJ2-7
CSARGTGGHEQYF
TGCAGTGCTAGAGGTACAGGGGGCCACGAGCAGTACTTC
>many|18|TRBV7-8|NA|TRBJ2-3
CASSLAWRTGESTDTQYF
TGTGCCAGCAGCTTAGCATGGCGGACCGGGGAGAGCACAGATACGCAGTATTTT
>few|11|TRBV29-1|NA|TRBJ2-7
CSVGSNHEQYF
TGCAGCGTTGGTTCAAACCACGAGCAGTACTTC
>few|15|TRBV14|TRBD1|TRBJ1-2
CASSQDLDRVAGYTF
TGTGCCAGCAGCCAAGATTTGGACAGGGTGGCCGGCTACACCTTC
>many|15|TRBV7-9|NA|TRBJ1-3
CASSLGASSGNTIYF
TGTGCCAGCAGCTTAGGCGCCTCGTCGGGAAACACCATATATTTT
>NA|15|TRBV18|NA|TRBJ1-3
CASSPPGLSGNTIYF
TGTGCCAGCTCACCACCAGGACTCTCTGGAAACACCATATATTTT
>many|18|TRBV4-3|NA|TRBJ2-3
CASSQDLSGQLLADTQYF
TGCGCCAGCAGCCAAGATCTAAGCGGACAACTCTTGGCAGATACGCAGTATTTT
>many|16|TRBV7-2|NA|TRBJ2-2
CASSLFLLEAPGELFF
TGTGCCAGCAGCTTATTTCTACTAGAGGCCCCCGGGGAGCTGTTTTTT
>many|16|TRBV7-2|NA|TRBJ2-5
CASSERWRPPGETQYF
TGTGCCAGCAGCGAACGGTGGAGGCCCCCCGGAGAGACCCAGTACTTC
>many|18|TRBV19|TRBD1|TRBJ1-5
CASSIFKRGQGSNQPQHF
TGTGCCAGTAGTATCTTTAAACGAGGACAGGGGAGCAATCAGCCCCAGCATTTT
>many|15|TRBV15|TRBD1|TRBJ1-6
CATSRGQGGNSPLHF
TGTGCCACCAGCAGAGGCCAGGGGGGGAATTCACCCCTCCACTTT
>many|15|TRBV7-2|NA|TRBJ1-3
CASSSSGNSGNTIYF
TGTGCCAGCAGCTCTTCCGGGAACTCTGGAAACACCATATATTTT
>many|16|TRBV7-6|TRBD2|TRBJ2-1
CASSINSGGRDNEQFF
TGTGCCAGCAGCATCAATAGCGGGGGAAGAGACAATGAGCAGTTCTTC
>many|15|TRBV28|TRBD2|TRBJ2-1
CASSFRTSGSNEQFF
TGTGCCAGCAGTTTTCGGACTAGCGGGAGTAATGAGCAGTTCTTC
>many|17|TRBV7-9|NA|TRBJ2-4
CASSPGTGKVAKNIQYF
TGTGCCAGCAGTCCCGGGACCGGTAAAGTAGCCAAAAACATTCAGTACTTC
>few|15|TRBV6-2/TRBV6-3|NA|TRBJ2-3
CASSDSGLSIDTQYF
TGTGCCAGCAGTGATTCCGGACTAAGTATAGATACGCAGTATTTT
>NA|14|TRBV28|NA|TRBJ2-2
CASSPLSNSGELFF
TGTGCCAGCAGTCCCCTTAGCAATTCCGGGGAGCTGTTTTTT
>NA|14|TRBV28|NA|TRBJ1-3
CASSPSRPGNTIYF
TGTGCCAGCAGTCCTAGCAGACCTGGAAACACCATATATTTT
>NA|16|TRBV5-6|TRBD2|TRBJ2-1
CASSSVSGGLYHEQFF
TGTGCCAGCAGCTCAGTCAGCGGGGGCCTATACCATGAGCAGTTCTTC
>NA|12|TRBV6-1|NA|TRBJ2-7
CASRTTVYEQYF
TGTGCCAGCAGAACCACAGTCTACGAGCAGTACTTC
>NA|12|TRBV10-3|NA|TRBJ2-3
CAISESLDTQYF
TGTGCCATCAGTGAGTCTTTGGATACGCAGTATTTT
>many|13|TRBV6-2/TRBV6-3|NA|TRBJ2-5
CASSYYERETQYF
TGTGCCAGCAGTTATTACGAACGGGAGACCCAGTACTTC
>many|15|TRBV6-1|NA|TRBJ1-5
CASSYGRAGHQPQHF
TGTGCCAGCAGTTACGGCAGGGCCGGGCATCAGCCCCAGCATTTT
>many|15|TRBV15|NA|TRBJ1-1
CATSSDETDNTEAFF
TGTGCCACCAGCAGCGACGAGACGGATAACACTGAAGCTTTCTTT
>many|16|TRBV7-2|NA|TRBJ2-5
CASSLGPDSPRETQYF
TGTGCCAGCAGCTTAGGCCCTGACAGCCCTCGGGAGACCCAGTACTTC
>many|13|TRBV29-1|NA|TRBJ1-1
CSVVRKLNTEAFF
TGCAGCGTTGTCAGGAAATTGAACACTGAAGCTTTCTTT
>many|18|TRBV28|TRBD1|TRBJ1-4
CASRLKTGGGATNEKLFF
TGTGCCAGCAGACTCAAGACAGGGGGGGGTGCAACTAATGAAAAACTGTTTTTT
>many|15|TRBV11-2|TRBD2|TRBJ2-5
CASSSRTSGQETQYF
TGTGCCAGCAGCTCCAGGACTAGCGGGCAAGAGACCCAGTACTTC
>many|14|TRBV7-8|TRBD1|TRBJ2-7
CASSAGTGANEQYF
TGTGCCAGCAGCGCCGGGACAGGGGCCAACGAGCAGTACTTC
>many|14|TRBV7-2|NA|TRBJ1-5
CASSDRVGDQPQHF
TGTGCCAGCAGCGATAGGGTAGGGGACCAGCCCCAGCATTTT
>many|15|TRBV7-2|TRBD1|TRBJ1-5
CASSFKTGGDQPQHF
TGTGCCAGCAGCTTTAAGACAGGGGGCGATCAGCCCCAGCATTTT
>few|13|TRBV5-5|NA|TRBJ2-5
CASGGRHQETQYF
TGTGCCAGCGGAGGACGGCACCAAGAGACCCAGTACTTC
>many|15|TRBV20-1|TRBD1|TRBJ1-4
CSARDTGQADEKLFF
TGCAGTGCTAGAGATACAGGACAGGCAGACGAAAAACTGTTTTTT
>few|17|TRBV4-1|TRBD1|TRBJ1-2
CASSQDESGGRLYGYTF
TGCGCCAGCAGCCAAGATGAATCAGGGGGCCGCCTCTATGGCTACACCTTC
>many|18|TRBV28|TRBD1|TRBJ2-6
CASSARTGKGSGANVLTF
TGTGCCAGCAGTGCCAGGACAGGGAAGGGCTCTGGGGCCAACGTCCTGACTTTC
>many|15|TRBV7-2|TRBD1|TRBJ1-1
CASSPDRGRGTEAFF
TGTGCCAGCAGCCCAGACAGGGGTAGGGGCACTGAAGCTTTCTTT
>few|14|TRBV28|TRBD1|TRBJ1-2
CASRAQGSNYGYTF
TGTGCCAGCAGGGCACAGGGGAGCAACTATGGCTACACCTTC
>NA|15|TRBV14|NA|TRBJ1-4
CASSPLLRTNEKLFF
TGTGCCAGCAGCCCCCTCCTGAGAACTAATGAAAAACTGTTTTTT